The TCR beta chain described here comes from a study of esophageal squamous cell carcinoma under preoperative chemotherapy. V was pared by 5 bases and J by 6 bases, with 7 bases of the junction left unmatched. This CDR3 contains 14 residues. TCRdb re-derived calls from the PCR reads in MiXCR, one entry per CDR3 protein. Of roughly 30,000 distinct CDR3 sequences in the sample, less than 55% were seen once. The study, taken as a whole, reports: Paclitaxel-nedaplatin therapy caused immediate, substantial clonotype frequency changes.

Time point: before preoperative PTX-NDP chemotherapy. This clonotype was seen at least ten times. No antigen is known for it. This chain connects TRBV12-3 or TRBV12-4 to TRBJ1-5, with TRBD1 matching 7 bases. The clonotype comes from a human donor with esophageal squamous cell carcinoma. The donor label of this sample is uncertain. This sample was taken from a patient given preoperative chemotherapy. As DNA, the CDR3 is TGTGCCAGCAGTACAGCAGGGGGAAGTCAGCCCCAGCATTTT. Protein product: CASSTAGGSQPQHF.